The entry below gives a single T cell receptor (beta chain) sequence along with its context. What this receptor recognizes is not known. No base quality information exists; no much larger clone differs at one position. The data belong to a study of blood T cell repertoires in COVID-19 (TCRdb year 2020). Regarding the study in general: The collaborator samples originated in the United States, Italy and Spain and spanned the acute and convalescent phases of COVID-19. The material from the prospective study consisted of cDNA or gDNA derived from T cells, B-cell-depleted T cells, or PBMCs. The dataset comprised deeply sampled blood TCRbeta repertoires from subjects exposed to, actively infected with, or recovered from COVID-19. The repertoires were released in a freely available public database intended as a resource for research on the immune response to SARS-CoV-2. The samples were drawn from two sources: the first 160 participants of the ongoing ImmuneRACE study, and 1,200 or so subjects contributed by 6 global collaborators. Nearly every sample came with metadata listing a de-identified subject ID, COVID-19 status, age in years and sex. HLA class I and class II types, where available, came from metadata supplied by the sample provider rather than from assay-based typing. What the research found in general, with its limitations: The quantity of clinical and demographic metadata differed by source and by participant and was supplied without curation.

A second Seattle source provided samples from volunteer blood donors who had recovered from COVID-19. The collaborating institutions used their own protocols to collect whole blood in K2EDTA tubes. For TCRbeta analysis, collaborators shipped samples as frozen whole blood, isolated PBMCs, or DNA extracted from either of those sample types. The immunoSEQ Assay, a bias-controlled multiplex PCR, was used to amplify TCRbeta CDR3 regions from genomic DNA. The paper's processing steps were these. Nucleated cell counts per sample were estimated from amplification of reference gene primers within the assay. To quantify the absolute abundance of each unique TCRbeta CDR3 rearrangement, sequence reads were collapsed and filtered. For each sample, productive Simpson clonality was calculated by taking the square root of Simpson's diversity index across productive rearrangements. Imported from immuneACCESS, the table was reduced by TCRdb to in-frame sequences with V and J called. These copies leave out some clones; in studies compared against another copy, an unresolved V gene accounts for under half, and the cause of the remainder is not known. From that table come the V and J calls and clone size; the DNA was used to work out D and trimming. This sample is represented by roughly 300,000 clones; over 80% of them were singletons. About 1.4% of the sample comes from the top ten.

This receptor was identified in a woman aged 35 to 49 who had recovered from COVID-19. Sequencing was done on a sample of peripheral blood.

The base sequence is TGTGCCAGTAGTCAAGAAGGACAGTACAATGAGCAGTTCTTC. It is translated as CASSQEGQYNEQFF. In this chain, TRBV19 is recombined with TRBJ2-1; the D region possibly corresponds to TRBD1 (6 bases align). Trimming at the junction amounts to 5 bases on V and 4 bases on J, and the germline ends lie 12 bases apart. The CDR1 and CDR2 encoded by the germline V gene (reference sequence) are LNHDA and SQIVND. CDR3 length: 14 amino acids, cysteine to phenylalanine. The DNA shown is the 42-base CDR3, in frame from base 1.